These 25 T cell receptor beta chains were all obtained from the same sample, sequenced in a study of T-cell reconstitution after alpha-beta-depleted transplantation in children (dated by TCRdb to about 2016). Library prep was done by PCR. Instrument used: Illumina HiSeq 2500. To normalize quantification of the TCRbeta repertoire, the TCR libraries were built with molecular barcoding that relied on unique molecular identifiers. TCRdb reprocessing: public reads trimmed at Q25 with fastp, clones called with MiXCR, in-frame beta chains kept. Here each entry gathers all rows of one CDR3 protein and keeps the most common genes and DNA. In this sample the table shows 490,000 or so distinct CDR3 sequences, around 12% of which occur a single time. The ten largest account for about 5.6% of the sample. Sequenced material: PBMCs from the stem cell graft donor, taken from the stem cell graft. The receptors originated from a human donor who donated a stem cell graft to a child with combined immunodeficiency.

The chain joins TRBV12-3 or TRBV12-4 to TRBJ2-7, with D uncertain. The CDR3 loop spans 14 amino acids. The V gene lost 4 bases and the J gene lost 1 base, with 11 bases spanning the gap. The CDR3 sequence is CASSSDVRSYEQYF. The CDR3 DNA is TGTGCCAGCAGTTCGGACGTACGTTCCTACGAGCAGTACTTC.

This clonotype has just a few counts. The rearrangement uses TRBV5-1 and TRBJ2-1; TRBD2 matches at 7 bases. J lost 0 bases, V lost 0 bases, and 6 bases had no gene match. The CDR3 length is 17 residues. Germline V lookup: CDR1 SGHRS, CDR2 YFSETQ. DNA of the CDR3: TGCGCCAGCAGCTTGGATGGTCTAGCGGCCTCCTACAATGAGCAGTTCTTC. Translation: CASSLDGLAASYNEQFF.

The V gene is TRBV27, the J gene TRBJ1-5; 8 positions match TRBD1. V lost 5 bases to trimming and J lost 6 bases; unmatched junction nucleotides: 9. The CDR3 runs 15 residues. Germline-derived CDR1 and CDR2 are MNHEY and SMNVEV (reference sequence). The CDR3 reads CASSIWQGAAQPQHF. The CDR3 DNA sequence: TGTGCCAGCAGTATCTGGCAGGGGGCAGCTCAGCCCCAGCATTTT.

This clonotype has a count of ten or more. The chain is built from TRBV7-2 and TRBJ1-3, with TRBD1 identical over 9 bases. V was clipped by 5 bases and J by 4 bases; unmatched bases: 6. The CDR3 totals 15 residues. Per germline, CDR1 SGHTA and CDR2 FQGNSA. The CDR3 nucleotides read TGTGCCAGCAGCAGAGTGACAGGGGGAGGAAACACCATATATTTT. It specifies CASSRVTGGGNTIYF.

This clonotype showed up many times. This sequence joins TRBV29-1 and TRBJ2-5; 8 bases line up with TRBD1. V lost 7 bases, J lost 5 bases, and 9 bases stayed unmatched. The germline V gene has CDR1 SQVTM and CDR2 ANQGSEA. The CDR3 sequence is 13 residues long. The CDR3 DNA sequence: TGCAGCGCCCGGACAGGGTCCCAGGAGACCCAGTACTTC. Residues: CSARTGSQETQYF.

This rearrangement joins TRBV6-1 to TRBJ2-1, with 10 bases that match TRBD1. CDR3 length: 15 residues. CDR1 and CDR2 from the germline V gene are MNHNS and SASEGT. J gave up 8 bases and V 7 bases, and 11 bases lay outside the gene matches. The CDR3 loop reads CASTKGTGDADEQFF. The CDR3 DNA follows: TGTGCCAGCACTAAAGGGACAGGGGATGCGGATGAGCAGTTCTTC.

The chain joins TRBV20-1 to TRBJ2-7; no clear D gene. The CDR3 runs to 14 residues. V lost 6 bases and J lost 1, with 16 bases in between. Germline CDR1 DFQATT, CDR2 SNEGSKA (reference sequence). CDR3 protein: CSAIEGRVSYEQYF. CDR3 DNA: TGCAGTGCGATTGAAGGACGGGTTTCCTACGAGCAGTACTTC.

The rearrangement links TRBV5-1 to TRBJ2-7, with 7 bases that match TRBD1. Germline CDR1 SGHRS, CDR2 YFSETQ. The CDR3 runs to 16 residues. V trimming: 4 bases; J trimming: 1 base; junction bases outside the gene matches: 11. CDR3 nucleotides: TGCGCCAGCAGCCCGAAGGTGGGGGACAGTTCCTACGAGCAGTACTTC. This sequence encodes CASSPKVGDSSYEQYF.

The chain carries TRBV6-2 or TRBV6-3 and TRBJ2-3; TRBD1 matches 8 bases. Germline values: CDR1 MNHEY, CDR2 SVGEGT. The CDR3 totals 21 residues. The V segment lost 2 bases and the J segment 2 bases; nucleotides outside the gene matches: 21. This chain's CDR3 is CASSYPATGAEDYPNTDTQYF. The CDR3 nucleotides read TGTGCCAGCAGTTACCCAGCGACAGGGGCCGAGGACTACCCTAACACAGATACGCAGTATTTT.

The sample holds many counts of this clonotype. The gene calls are TRBV28 and TRBJ1-2; D not resolved. CDR3 length equals 14 residues. Germline V gives CDR1 MDHEN, CDR2 SYDVKM. Trimming cost V 6 bases and J 4 bases, with 15 bases left between them. In DNA, the CDR3 is TGTGCCAGCAGGATCAGTACCTTTGGCTATGGCTACACCTTC. As protein: CASRISTFGYGYTF.

The V call is TRBV4-3, the J call TRBJ2-7, with 8 bases aligning to TRBD1. Germline loops: CDR1 LGHNA, CDR2 YSLEER. The V gene end was trimmed by 3 bases and the J gene end by 3 bases; junction bases not matched to a gene: 7. The CDR3 is made up of 15 amino acids. The CDR3 sequence: CASSQAWGQVYEQYF. CDR3 nucleotide sequence: TGCGCCAGCAGCCAGGCCTGGGGACAGGTCTACGAGCAGTACTTC.

This clonotype showed up just a few times. The chain has TRBV7-2 and TRBJ2-7, with 7 bases lining up with TRBD1. Trimming removed 5 bases from V and 4 bases from J; junction bases left unmatched: 11. This CDR3 spans 15 amino acids. CDR1 and CDR2 from the germline V gene are SGHTA and FQGNSA. DNA for the CDR3: TGTGCCAGCAGCACCGGACAGGTGGCTCCTTACGAGCAGTACTTC. It specifies CASSTGQVAPYEQYF.

Only a few counts were recorded for this clonotype. The chain combines TRBV5-1 with TRBJ2-7; TRBD1 matches 8 bases. The CDR3 spans 15 residues. Germline V gene lookup returns CDR1 SGHRS and CDR2 YFSETQ. Trimming at V came to 3 bases and at J to 3 bases, leaving 8 bases not matched to a gene. In DNA, the CDR3 is TGCGCCAGCAGCTGGACAGGGAGTATGGGCTACGAGCAGTACTTC. This encodes CASSWTGSMGYEQYF.

About this clonotype itself: The missing conserved phenylalanine or tryptophan at the end of this CDR3 makes a read error likely. The chain is built from TRBV12-3 or TRBV12-4 and TRBJ1-4; D perhaps matches TRBD1 (5 bases). V was cut by 2 bases and J by 6 bases, with 10 bases left in between. The length of the CDR3 is 14 residues. The CDR3 DNA sequence: TGTGCCAGCAGTTTAATGGGGGGACATGAAAAACTGTTTTAT. The encoded protein is CASSLMGGHEKLFY.

At least ten counts were recorded for this clonotype. This chain's CDR3 is CAISEGSWGLVEQYF. The CDR3 DNA follows: TGTGCCATCAGTGAGGGGAGCTGGGGGCTAGTCGAGCAGTACTTC. This chain links TRBV10-3 with TRBJ2-7; D might be TRBD1 (6 bases). The CDR3 contains 15 residues. V was clipped by 2 bases and J by 6 bases, with 17 bases between them. Per the germline V gene, CDR1 is ENHRY and CDR2 is SYGVKD.

This clonotype was counted only a few times. The chain links TRBV7-2 to TRBJ1-1, with a weak D call TRBD1 (6 bases). V lost 4 bases to trimming and J lost 5 bases, with 17 bases between them. Germline CDR1 is SGHTA and CDR2 is FQGNSA. This CDR3 contains 15 residues. CDR3 sequence: CASSSMRGGRTEAFF. The CDR3 DNA reads TGTGCCAGCAGCTCCATGAGGGGGGGAAGGACTGAAGCTTTCTTT.

This clonotype showed up just a few times. In DNA form, the CDR3 reads TGTGCCAGCAGCTTAGACGGTGGGGTGACGTGGATGAACATTCAGTACTTC. Its protein is CASSLDGGVTWMNIQYF. This chain links TRBV11-2 with TRBJ2-4; D gene unclear. From germline, CDR1 is SGHAT and CDR2 FQNNGV. V was shortened by 0 bases and J by 7 bases, with 19 bases between the two germline ends. The CDR3 is 17 amino acids.

The chain links TRBV7-3 to TRBJ2-3; D tentatively reads TRBD1 or TRBD2 (5 bases each). This CDR3 region has 11 residues. Germline CDR1 reads SGHTA; CDR2 reads FQGTGA. The V end lost 4 bases, the J end lost 9 bases, and 8 bases lay between the germline ends. This CDR3 is CASSSGTTQYF. In nucleotides, the CDR3 is TGTGCCAGCAGCTCCGGGACGACGCAGTATTTT. Variable domain in full (rest from reference TRBV7-3 and TRBJ2-3): GAGVSQTPSNKVTEKGKYVELRCDPISGHTALYWYRQSLGQGPEFLIYFQGTGAADDSGLPNDRFFAVRPEGSVSTLKIQRTERGDSAVYLCASSSGTTQYFGPGTRLTVL.

CDR3 amino acids: CSVGGGWEQFF. Here the CDR3 DNA reads TGCAGCGTTGGCGGGGGTTGGGAGCAGTTCTTC. The chain is built from TRBV29-1 and TRBJ2-1; TRBD2 agrees at 7 bases. The CDR3 runs 11 residues. J lost 10 bases, V lost 4 bases, and 4 bases had no gene match. Germline CDR1 is SQVTM and CDR2 is ANQGSEA.

V gene TRBV6-2 or TRBV6-3 combines with J gene TRBJ2-7; 9 nucleotides agree with TRBD2. The CDR3 length is 22 residues. CDR1 and CDR2 from the germline V gene are MNHEY and SVGEGT. The ends lost 3 bases at V and 1 base at J; junction bases unmatched: 25. DNA for the CDR3: TGTGCCAGCAGTTATCCAGCGGGAGGTTTTCGACTTAAGCCCTTTCCTTCCTACGAGCAGTACTTC. Its translation: CASSYPAGGFRLKPFPSYEQYF.

This clonotype has ten or more counts. The chain is built from TRBV7-9 and TRBJ2-5, with TRBD1 matching 8 bases. V lost 4 bases to trimming and J lost 5 bases; unmatched junction nucleotides: 3. There are 13 residues in the CDR3. Germline values: CDR1 SEHNR, CDR2 FQNEAQ (reference sequence). The CDR3 loop is CASSSTGVETQYF. As DNA, the CDR3 is TGTGCCAGCAGCTCGACAGGGGTCGAGACCCAGTACTTC.

The chain has TRBV5-1 and TRBJ2-5; tentatively, D is TRBD1 or TRBD2 (6 bases each). Trimming took off 4 bases at V and 7 bases at J, with 20 bases between the two ends. In germline, CDR1 is SGHRS, CDR2 YFSETQ. This CDR3 spans 15 amino acids. The chain's CDR3 is CASSVLGQSEGTQYF. Here the CDR3 DNA reads TGCGCCAGCAGCGTCCTGGGACAATCGGAGGGGACCCAGTACTTC.

This clonotype has a handful of counts. This chain joins TRBV6-1 and TRBJ1-5; weak D call: TRBD1 (5 bases). V lost 6 bases, J lost 1 base, and 10 bases lay in between. This CDR3 region has 14 residues. From germline, CDR1 is MNHNS and CDR2 SASEGT. In DNA, the CDR3 is TGTGCCAGCAGATCGGGACGGAGCAATCAGCCCCAGCATTTT. Protein product: CASRSGRSNQPQHF.

This clonotype came up many times. The chain has TRBV4-3 and TRBJ2-1, with 7 bases fitting TRBD1. The ends lost 0 bases at V and 10 bases at J; junction bases unmatched: 18. Germline V lookup: CDR1 LGHNA, CDR2 YSLEER. There are 18 residues in the CDR3. The CDR3 reads CASSQDGPPTGLQREQFF. CDR3 nucleotides: TGCGCCAGCAGCCAAGATGGCCCTCCGACAGGGCTTCAACGGGAGCAGTTCTTC.

There are a few counts of this clonotype. V and J are TRBV20-1 and TRBJ2-5; no firm D call. The CDR3 is 13 residues long. V dropped 1 base and J dropped 5 bases, with 11 bases sitting between them. Germline CDR1 is DFQATT and CDR2 is SNEGSKA (reference sequence). The CDR3 DNA is TGCAGTGCTAGAGCAGGATCCTGGGAGACCCAGTACTTC. This encodes CSARAGSWETQYF.